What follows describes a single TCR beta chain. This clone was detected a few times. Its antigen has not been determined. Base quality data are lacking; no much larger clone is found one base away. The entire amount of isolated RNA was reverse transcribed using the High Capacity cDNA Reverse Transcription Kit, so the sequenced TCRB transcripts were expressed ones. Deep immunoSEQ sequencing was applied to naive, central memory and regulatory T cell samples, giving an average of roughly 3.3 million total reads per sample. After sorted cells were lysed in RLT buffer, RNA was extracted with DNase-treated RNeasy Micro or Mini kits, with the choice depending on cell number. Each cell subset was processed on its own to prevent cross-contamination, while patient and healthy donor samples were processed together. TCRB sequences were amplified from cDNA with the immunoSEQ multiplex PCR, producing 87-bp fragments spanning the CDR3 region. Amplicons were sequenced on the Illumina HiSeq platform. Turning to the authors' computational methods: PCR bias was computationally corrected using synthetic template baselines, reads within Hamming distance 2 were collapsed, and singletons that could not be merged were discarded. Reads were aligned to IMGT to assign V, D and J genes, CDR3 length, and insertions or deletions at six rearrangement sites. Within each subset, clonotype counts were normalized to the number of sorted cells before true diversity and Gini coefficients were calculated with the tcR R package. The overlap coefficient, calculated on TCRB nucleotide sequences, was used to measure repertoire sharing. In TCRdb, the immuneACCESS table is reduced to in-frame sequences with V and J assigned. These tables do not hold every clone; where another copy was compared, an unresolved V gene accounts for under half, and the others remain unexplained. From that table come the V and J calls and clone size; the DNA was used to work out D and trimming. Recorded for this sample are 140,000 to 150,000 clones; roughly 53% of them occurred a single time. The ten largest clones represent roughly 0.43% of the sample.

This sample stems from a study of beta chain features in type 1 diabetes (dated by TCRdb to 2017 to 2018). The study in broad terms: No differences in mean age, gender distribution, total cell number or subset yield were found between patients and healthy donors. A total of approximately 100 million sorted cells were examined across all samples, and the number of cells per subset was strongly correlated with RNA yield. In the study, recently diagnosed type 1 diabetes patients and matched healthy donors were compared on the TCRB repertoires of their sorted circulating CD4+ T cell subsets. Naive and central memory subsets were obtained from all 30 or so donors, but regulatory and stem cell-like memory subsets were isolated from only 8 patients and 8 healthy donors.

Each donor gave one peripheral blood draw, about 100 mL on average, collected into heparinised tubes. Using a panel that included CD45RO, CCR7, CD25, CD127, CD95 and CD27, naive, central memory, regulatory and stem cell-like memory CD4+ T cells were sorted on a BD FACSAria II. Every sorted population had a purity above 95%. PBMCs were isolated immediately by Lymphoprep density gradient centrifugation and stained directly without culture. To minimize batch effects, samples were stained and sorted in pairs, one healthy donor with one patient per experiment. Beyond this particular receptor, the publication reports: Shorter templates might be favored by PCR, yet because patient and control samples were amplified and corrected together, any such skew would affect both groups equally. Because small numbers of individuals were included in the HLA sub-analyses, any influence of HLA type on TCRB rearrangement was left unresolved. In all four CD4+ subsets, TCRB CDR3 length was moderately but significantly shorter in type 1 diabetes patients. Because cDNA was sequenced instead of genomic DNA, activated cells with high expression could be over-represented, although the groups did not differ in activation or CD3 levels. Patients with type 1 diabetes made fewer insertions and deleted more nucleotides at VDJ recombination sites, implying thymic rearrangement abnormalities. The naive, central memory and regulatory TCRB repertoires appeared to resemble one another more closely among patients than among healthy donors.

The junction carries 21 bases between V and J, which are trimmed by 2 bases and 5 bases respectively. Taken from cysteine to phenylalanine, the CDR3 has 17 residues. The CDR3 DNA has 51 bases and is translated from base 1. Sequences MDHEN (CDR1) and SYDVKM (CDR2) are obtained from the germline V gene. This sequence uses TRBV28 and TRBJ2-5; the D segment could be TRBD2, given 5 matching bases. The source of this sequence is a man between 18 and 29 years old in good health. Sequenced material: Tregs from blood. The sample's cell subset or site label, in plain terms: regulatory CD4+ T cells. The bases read TGTGCCAGCAGTTTAAAGGCGGACGGCTGGAGGTCGGAGACCCAGTACTTC. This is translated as CASSLKADGWRSETQYF.